The clone carrying this T cell receptor (beta chain) has just one count. The protocol was immunoSEQ multiplex PCR, while the TCRdb copy is restricted to in-frame clones and leaves out a portion. The data show around 150,000 clones, roughly 80% seen once. These data come from a study of blood T cell repertoires in COVID-19. V shed 6 bases, J shed 7 bases, and the junction held 3 bases outside the gene matches. Per the germline V gene, CDR1 is MDHEN and CDR2 is SYDVKM. The CDR3 has 14 amino acids. The chain has TRBV28 and TRBJ1-6, with TRBD1 matching over 10 bases. The sequence came from a man aged 45-65 years who had recovered from COVID-19. Sample: PBMCs or T cells enriched from blood (not recorded which). The CDR3 DNA is TGTGCCAGCAGGGGACAGGGGAACAATTCACCCCTCCACTTT. Amino acids: CASRGQGNNSPLHF.